This T cell receptor beta chain was identified in a study of graft-versus-host responses after intestinal transplantation. TCRdb's copy holds only in-frame clones and misses some; the assay was immunoSEQ multiplex PCR. The sample consists of some 22,000 clones, approximately 60% of them appearing once. The V gene's germline CDR1 is SGHTA and CDR2 FQGTGA. The CDR3 spans 16 residues. V gave up 5 bases and J gave up 7 bases; unmatched junction bases: 11. Sequences were derived from alloreactive CD4+ T cells from a mixed lymphocyte reaction culture, sampled before intestinal transplant. Documented subset: CFSE-low proliferating T cells sorted from roughly 6-day pre-transplant mixed lymphocyte reaction (GvH or HvG direction). The source is a human patient who received an intestinal transplant. The V gene is TRBV7-3, the J gene TRBJ2-1; 10 nucleotides align to TRBD2. The CDR3 here is CASSLQLAGLRNEQFF. The CDR3 DNA reads TGTGCCAGCAGCCTGCAACTAGCGGGGTTAAGAAATGAGCAGTTCTTC.